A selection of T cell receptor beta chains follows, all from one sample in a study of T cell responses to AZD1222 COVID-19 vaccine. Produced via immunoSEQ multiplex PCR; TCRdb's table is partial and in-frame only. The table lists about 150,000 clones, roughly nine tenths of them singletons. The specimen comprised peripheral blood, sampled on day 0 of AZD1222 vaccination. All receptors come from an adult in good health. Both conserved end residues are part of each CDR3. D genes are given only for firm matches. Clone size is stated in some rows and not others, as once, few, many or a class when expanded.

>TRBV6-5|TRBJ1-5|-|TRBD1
CASSNNRGWNQPQHF
TGTGCCAGCAGCAATAACAGGGGGTGGAATCAGCCCCAGCATTTT
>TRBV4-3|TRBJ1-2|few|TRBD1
CASSQEIGHRGPNYGYTF
TGCGCCAGCAGCCAAGAGATAGGGCACAGGGGACCTAACTATGGCTACACCTTC
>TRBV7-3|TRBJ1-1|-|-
CASSLTPGGSEAFF
TGTGCCAGCAGCTTAACCCCGGGGGGTTCTGAAGCTTTCTTT
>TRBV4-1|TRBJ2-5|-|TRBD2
CASSQRTSGVETQYF
TGCGCCAGCAGCCAAAGGACTAGCGGGGTAGAGACCCAGTACTTC
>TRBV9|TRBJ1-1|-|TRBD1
CASSAQQGALGPEAFF
TGTGCCAGCAGCGCCCAACAGGGGGCGCTCGGACCTGAAGCTTTCTTT
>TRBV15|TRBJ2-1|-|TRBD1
CATSREAVQGANEQFF
TGTGCCACCAGCAGAGAAGCGGTACAGGGGGCCAATGAGCAGTTCTTC
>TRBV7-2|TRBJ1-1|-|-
CASSGPLMNTEAFF
TGTGCCAGCAGCGGACCTTTAATGAACACTGAAGCTTTCTTT
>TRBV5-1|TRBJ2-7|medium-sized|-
CASSLEAFGIHEQYF
TGCGCCAGCAGCTTGGAGGCTTTCGGAATCCACGAGCAGTACTTC
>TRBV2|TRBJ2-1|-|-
CASSEQYYNEQFF
TGTGCCAGCAGTGAACAGTACTACAATGAGCAGTTCTTC
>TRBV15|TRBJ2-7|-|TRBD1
CATSRGGQGAYEQYF
TGTGCCACCAGCAGAGGAGGGCAGGGGGCTTACGAGCAGTACTTC
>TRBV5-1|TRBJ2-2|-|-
CASSLPSRTNTGELFF
TGCGCCAGCAGCTTGCCCTCCCGCACGAACACCGGGGAGCTGTTTTTT
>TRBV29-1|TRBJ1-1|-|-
CSAQGHLNTEAFF
TGCAGCGCTCAGGGGCATTTGAACACTGAAGCTTTCTTT
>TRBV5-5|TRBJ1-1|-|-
CASSGGVGTEAFF
TGTGCCAGCAGTGGGGGAGTGGGTACTGAAGCTTTCTTT
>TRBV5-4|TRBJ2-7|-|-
CASSSSGMVYEQYF
TGTGCCAGCAGCTCCTCAGGGATGGTCTACGAGCAGTACTTC
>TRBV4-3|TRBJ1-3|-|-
CASSPGRRDTIYF
TGCGCCAGCAGCCCCGGACGTAGGGACACCATATATTTT
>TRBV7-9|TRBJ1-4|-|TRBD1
CASSLRDRAEKLFF
TGTGCCAGCAGCCTCCGGGACAGGGCCGAAAAACTGTTTTTT
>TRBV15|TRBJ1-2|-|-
CATSRGAGGFYGYTF
TGTGCCACCAGCAGGGGCGCCGGGGGCTTCTATGGCTACACCTTC
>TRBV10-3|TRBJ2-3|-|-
CAIRNLDTQYF
TGTGCCATCAGGAATCTTGATACGCAGTATTTT
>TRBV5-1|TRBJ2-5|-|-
CASSGSRAMGQETQYF
TGCGCCAGCAGCGGATCCCGGGCCATGGGGCAAGAGACCCAGTACTTC
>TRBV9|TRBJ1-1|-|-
CASTPALLYTEAFF
TGTGCCAGCACCCCCGCCCTCCTATACACTGAAGCTTTCTTT
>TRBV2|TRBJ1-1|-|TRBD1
CASTRQGRNTEAFF
TGTGCCAGCACCCGACAGGGCAGGAACACTGAAGCTTTCTTT
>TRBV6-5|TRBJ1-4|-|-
CASSSQLNEKLFF
TGTGCCAGCAGTTCCCAGCTTAATGAAAAACTGTTTTTT
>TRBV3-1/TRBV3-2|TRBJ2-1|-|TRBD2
CASSLKGGGGHNEQFF
TGTGCCAGCAGCCTAAAGGGGGGCGGGGGGCACAATGAGCAGTTCTTC
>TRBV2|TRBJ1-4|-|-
CASTQGSWEKLFF
TGTGCCAGCACTCAGGGGAGTTGGGAAAAACTGTTTTTT
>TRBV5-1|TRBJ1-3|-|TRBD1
CASSPGTGTGNTIYF
TGCGCCAGCAGCCCGGGGACAGGGACTGGAAACACCATATATTTT
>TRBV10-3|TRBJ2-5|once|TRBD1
CAISESAGGQKTQYF
TGTGCCATCAGTGAGTCTGCAGGGGGTCAGAAGACCCAGTACTTC
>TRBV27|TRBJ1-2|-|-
CASQQYGRYGYTF
TGTGCCAGCCAGCAGTACGGTAGATATGGCTACACCTTC
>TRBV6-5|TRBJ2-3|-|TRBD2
CASSRGGPVTDTQYF
TGTGCCAGCAGTCGGGGGGGGCCGGTCACAGATACGCAGTATTTT
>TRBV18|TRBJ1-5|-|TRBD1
CASSPGTANQPQHF
TGTGCCAGCTCACCCGGGACAGCCAATCAGCCCCAGCATTTT
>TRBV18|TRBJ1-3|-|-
CASQGSSGNTIYF
TGTGCCAGCCAGGGGAGCTCTGGAAACACCATATATTTT
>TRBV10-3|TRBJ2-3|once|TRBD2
CAINGRAGSTDTQYF
TGTGCCATCAACGGGAGGGCAGGGTCGACAGATACGCAGTATTTT
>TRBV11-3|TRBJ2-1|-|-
CASSLVWRGQQFF
TGTGCCAGCAGCTTAGTGTGGCGGGGTCAGCAGTTCTTC
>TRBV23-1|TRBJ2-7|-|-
CASSQNGSTHEQYF
TGCGCCAGCAGTCAGAACGGGTCCACTCACGAGCAGTACTTC
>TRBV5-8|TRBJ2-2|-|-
CASSWAVGTGELFF
TGTGCCAGCAGCTGGGCGGTGGGCACCGGGGAGCTGTTTTTT
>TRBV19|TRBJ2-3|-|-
CASSIDQDTQYF
TGTGCCAGTAGTATAGATCAAGATACGCAGTATTTT
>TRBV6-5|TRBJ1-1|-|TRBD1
CASVGTAPNTEAFF
TGTGCCAGCGTAGGGACAGCCCCGAACACTGAAGCTTTCTTT
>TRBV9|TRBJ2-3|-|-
CASSVVLSTDTQYF
TGTGCCAGCAGCGTAGTACTAAGCACAGATACGCAGTATTTT
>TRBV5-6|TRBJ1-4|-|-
CASSFIHGGEKLFF
TGTGCCAGCAGCTTTATCCATGGCGGTGAAAAACTGTTTTTT
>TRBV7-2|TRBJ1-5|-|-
CASSLDIQPQHF
TGTGCCAGCAGCTTAGACATTCAGCCCCAGCATTTT
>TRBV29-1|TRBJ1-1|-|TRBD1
CSVEWTGAEAFF
TGCAGCGTTGAATGGACAGGGGCGGAAGCTTTCTTT
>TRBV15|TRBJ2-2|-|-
CATSAVRRGTGELFF
TGTGCCACCAGCGCGGTCCGCAGGGGCACCGGGGAGCTGTTTTTT
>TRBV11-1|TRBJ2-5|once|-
CASSRTVQETQYF
TGTGCCAGCAGCCGGACAGTTCAAGAGACCCAGTACTTC